This passage covers 23 T cell receptor beta chains from one sample sequenced in a study of cytomegalovirus exposure and HLA in healthy donors. 13 Jbeta primers and 60 Vbeta primers were used for the PCR. TCRdb keeps only in-frame clones here, not all; method: immunoSEQ multiplex PCR. This table has roughly 150,000 clones, under 70% appearing once. Sequencing input: PBMCs. The receptors were gathered from a woman aged 25 to 39 in good health and CMV-seropositive.

The genes are TRBV2 and TRBJ2-7; tentatively, D is TRBD2 (6 bases). Germline V gene data show CDR1 as SNHLY and CDR2 as FYNNEI. This CDR3 region has 14 residues. V dropped 2 bases and J dropped 4 bases, with 12 bases sitting between them. CDR3 DNA sequence: TGTGCCAGCAGTGAAAGGCGGGAACCGTACGAGCAGTACTTC. It is translated as CASSERREPYEQYF.

In DNA form, the CDR3 reads TGTGCCAGCAGCCCACGGGACAGGAATCAGCCCCAGCATTTT. It translates to CASSPRDRNQPQHF. The chain has TRBV27 and TRBJ1-5; 8 bases match TRBD1. The length of the CDR3 is 14 residues. V dropped 6 bases and J dropped 4; count of bases not matched to a gene: 5. CDR1 MNHEY and CDR2 SMNVEV come from the germline V gene (reference sequence).

The CDR3, as DNA: TGTGCCAGCAAAGAACTCCCGGGGGCCAACGTCCTGACTTTC. This translates into CASKELPGANVLTF. This rearrangement joins TRBV27 to TRBJ2-6; D is unresolved. This CDR3 has 14 amino acids. Germline loops: CDR1 MNHEY, CDR2 SMNVEV (reference sequence). V was pared by 7 bases and J by 4 bases, with 11 bases between.

This clone has more than one count but fewer than ten. The chain employs TRBV30 and TRBJ1-5; TRBD1 matches at 10 bases. Germline lookup yields CDR1 GTSNPN and CDR2 SVGIG (reference sequence). The CDR3 is 13 residues long. J gave up 9 bases and V 4 bases, and 6 bases lay outside the gene matches. The CDR3 DNA reads TGTGCCTGGAATGGGGACAGGGGACGGCCCCAGCATTTT. Residues: CAWNGDRGRPQHF.

This clone has only a few counts. As DNA, the CDR3 is TGTGCCAGCGCGGAGGGCAGTAATCAGCCCCAGCATTTT. Translating it yields CASAEGSNQPQHF. The chain carries TRBV6-1 and TRBJ1-5; D is unresolved. The V gene's germline CDR1 is MNHNS and CDR2 SASEGT. CDR3 length equals 13 residues. Trimming shortened V by 8 bases and J by 4 bases, and 12 bases separated the two germline ends.

The chain is built from TRBV6-1 and TRBJ1-1; TRBD1 aligns across 7 bases. V dropped 3 bases and J dropped 6; count of bases not matched to a gene: 13. The CDR3 is 16 amino acids. CDR1 MNHNS and CDR2 SASEGT come from the germline V gene. As DNA, the CDR3 is TGTGCCAGCAGTGAGTTCGTCGGGGACAGTTTGTCTGAAGCTTTCTTT. Residues: CASSEFVGDSLSEAFF.

The chain uses TRBV7-7 and TRBJ2-3, with unresolved D. The CDR3 sequence is 15 residues long. The germline V gene encodes CDR1 SSHAT and CDR2 FNYEAQ (reference sequence). V was clipped by 5 bases and J by 2 bases, with 14 bases between them. The CDR3 reads CASSKQSLVTDTQYF. The CDR3 bases are TGTGCCAGCAGCAAACAGTCCCTCGTCACAGATACGCAGTATTTT.

This clone was picked up one time. The chain links TRBV4-1 to TRBJ1-4, with no clear D. The germline V gene has CDR1 MGHRA and CDR2 YSYEKL. The CDR3 length is 17 residues. V lost 0 bases and J lost 3, with 14 bases in between. The CDR3 DNA is TGCGCCAGCAGCCAAGATGTCCAGGTGTTGGCTAATGAAAAACTGTTTTTT. It codes for CASSQDVQVLANEKLFF.

V is TRBV18 and J is TRBJ1-1; a weak D match, TRBD1 (5 bases). Trimming removed 0 bases from V and 1 base from J, with 6 bases in between. The CDR3 is 14 amino acids. The V gene's germline CDR1 is KGHSH and CDR2 LQKENI. The CDR3 DNA follows: TGTGCCAGCTCACCACCAACAGGGAACACTGAAGCTTTCTTT. Amino acids: CASSPPTGNTEAFF.

The V gene is TRBV4-1, the J gene TRBJ1-4, with 10 bases identical to TRBD1. Germline CDR1 MGHRA, CDR2 YSYEKL. The CDR3 sequence is 15 residues long. The trim removed 3 bases at V and 5 bases at J, leaving 3 bases unmatched. CDR3 region: CASSQDRGFNEKLFF. CDR3 nucleotide sequence: TGCGCCAGCAGCCAGGACAGGGGGTTCAATGAAAAACTGTTTTTT.

V gene TRBV10-1 combines with J gene TRBJ2-2, with 7 bases aligning to TRBD2. Germline trimming cut 2 bases from V and 5 bases from J; bases unmatched to any gene: 2. The CDR3 extends over 14 amino acids. Per germline, CDR1 WNHNN and CDR2 SYGVQD (reference sequence). The CDR3 coding sequence is TGCGCCAGCAGTGAGGCGGGACTAACCGGGGAGCTGTTTTTT. As protein: CASSEAGLTGELFF.

The V gene is TRBV6-5, the J gene TRBJ1-3; 8 bases fit TRBD1. There are 14 residues in the CDR3. The germline gives CDR1 MNHEY, CDR2 SVGAGI. The trim removed 2 bases at V and 7 bases at J, leaving 4 bases unmatched. CDR3: CASSYTRQGNTIYF. Here the CDR3 DNA reads TGTGCCAGCAGTTACACCCGACAGGGGAACACCATATATTTT.

CDR3 sequence (DNA): TGTGCCACCAGCAGAGATTGGGCAGGGGGCACCTACGAGCAGTACTTC. Translation: CATSRDWAGGTYEQYF. The V call is TRBV15, the J call TRBJ2-7; 8 bases are a match to TRBD1. Germline CDR1 LNHNV, CDR2 YYDKDF (reference sequence). The CDR3 sequence is 16 residues long. V was pared by 0 bases and J by 2 bases, with 6 bases of the junction left unmatched. Complete variable domain (other parts from reference TRBV15 and TRBJ2-7): DAMVIQNPRYQVTQFGKPVTLSCSQTLNHNVMYWYQQKSSQAPKLLFHYYDKDFNNEADTPDNFQSRRPNTSFCFLDIRSPGLGDTAMYLCATSRDWAGGTYEQYFGPGTRLTVT.

The genes are TRBV5-1 and TRBJ2-5; D is ambiguous. This CDR3 has 14 residues. With 0 bases removed from V and 4 bases from J, the gap between germline ends came to 10 bases. Germline CDR1 and CDR2: SGHRS and YFSETQ. CDR3 region: CASSLVPGRETQYF. Here the CDR3 DNA reads TGCGCCAGCAGCTTGGTACCGGGTCGAGAGACCCAGTACTTC. Supplemented by reference TRBV5-1 and TRBJ2-5, the full variable domain reads KAGVTQTPRYLIKTRGQQVTLSCSPISGHRSVSWYQQTPGQGLQFLFEYFSETQRNKGNFPGRFSGRQFSNSRSEMNVSTLELGDSALYLCASSLVPGRETQYFGPGTRLLVL.

Only one count was recorded for this clone. The rearrangement uses TRBV27 and TRBJ2-1; 11 bases are a match to TRBD2. Germline trimming cut 4 bases from V and 7 bases from J; bases unmatched to any gene: 12. The CDR3 runs to 17 residues. The V gene's germline CDR1 is MNHEY and CDR2 SMNVEV (reference sequence). DNA of the CDR3: TGTGCCAGCAGTTCACCACGTAGCGGGAGGGGGCTAAATGAGCAGTTCTTC. This translates into CASSSPRSGRGLNEQFF.

The chain recombines TRBV2 with TRBJ1-3; D is uncertain. Trimming stripped 3 bases from V and 1 base from J, with 10 bases between. Germline values: CDR1 SNHLY, CDR2 FYNNEI. The CDR3 contains 15 residues. CDR3 in amino acids: CASSDSPYSGNTIYF. The CDR3 DNA reads TGTGCCAGCAGTGACAGTCCTTATTCTGGAAACACCATATATTTT.

This chain joins TRBV10-1 and TRBJ2-1; D may be TRBD1 (6 bases). Germline assignment: CDR1 WNHNN and CDR2 SYGVQD (reference sequence). The V end lost 9 bases, the J end lost 4 bases, and 7 bases lay between the germline ends. This CDR3 is built from 11 residues. The CDR3 DNA sequence: TGCGCCAGTGGACAGTACAATGAGCAGTTCTTC. Translation: CASGQYNEQFF.

This sequence joins TRBV5-1 and TRBJ2-7, with 12 bases identical to TRBD2. V was clipped by 4 bases and J by 5 bases; unmatched bases: 4. This CDR3 region has 14 residues. In germline, CDR1 is SGHRS, CDR2 YFSETQ. The CDR3 spells CASSLAGGANEQYF. The CDR3 DNA follows: TGCGCCAGCAGCCTAGCGGGAGGGGCCAACGAGCAGTACTTC. Full variable domain (missing parts from reference TRBV5-1 and TRBJ2-7): KAGVTQTPRYLIKTRGQQVTLSCSPISGHRSVSWYQQTPGQGLQFLFEYFSETQRNKGNFPGRFSGRQFSNSRSEMNVSTLELGDSALYLCASSLAGGANEQYFGPGTRLTVT.

This clone was recorded a few times. A junction end diverges from the germline sequence, so it may reflect a read error. This chain joins TRBV5-6 and TRBJ1-1; possible D gene TRBD1, 6 bases. This CDR3 is built from 14 residues. Germline CDR1 reads SGHDT; CDR2 reads YYEEEE. CDR3 in amino acids: CASTVGTGGTEALF. CDR3 bases: TGTGCCAGCACCGTGGGCACTGGGGGCACTGAAGCTTTATTT.

The rearrangement uses TRBV5-1 and TRBJ2-3, with TRBD2 matching over 8 bases. The CDR3 contains 14 residues. Germline V gives CDR1 SGHRS, CDR2 YFSETQ. V was pared by 4 bases and J by 3 bases, with 4 bases of the junction left unmatched. The CDR3 protein is CASSDLAGTDTQYF. Here the CDR3 DNA reads TGCGCCAGCAGCGACTTAGCGGGGACAGATACGCAGTATTTT.

About this clone: Germline and junction disagree at one end, which may indicate a read error. The gene calls are TRBV27 and TRBJ2-2; perhaps TRBD1 as D (7 bases). Germline loops: CDR1 MNHEY, CDR2 SMNVEV (reference sequence). CDR3 length equals 15 residues. The DNA for the CDR3 is TGTGCCAGCAATACAGTCCCCAGGGGGATCGGGGGGCTGTTTTTT. Translated, it gives CASNTVPRGIGGLFF.

The CDR3 sequence: CSVDYDGVTEAFF. DNA for the CDR3: TGCAGCGTTGACTATGACGGGGTCACTGAAGCTTTCTTT. V and J are TRBV29-1 and TRBJ1-1; D is unresolved. Per germline, CDR1 SQVTM and CDR2 ANQGSEA. The CDR3 consists of 13 residues. V was pared by 3 bases and J by 4 bases, with 12 bases between.

The V call is TRBV2, the J call TRBJ2-3; TRBD2 agrees at 8 bases. In germline, CDR1 is SNHLY, CDR2 FYNNEI. The CDR3 length is 16 residues. Germline trimming cut 6 bases from V and 1 base from J; bases unmatched to any gene: 9. The CDR3 sequence: CASRLLSGGGTDTQYF. The CDR3 nucleotides read TGTGCCAGCAGGCTCCTCTCGGGGGGGGGCACAGATACGCAGTATTTT.